This T cell receptor (beta chain) was recorded in a study of T cell responses to AZD1222 COVID-19 vaccine. Study observations and caveats: Just a handful of AZD1222 recipients were seropositive at baseline.

The data were produced by immunoSEQ multiplex PCR, yet TCRdb's version contains in-frame clones alone and is incomplete. Of 150,000 to 200,000 clones detected, about 88% appear once; the ten largest clones hold 1.5% to 2%. The CDR3 contains 19 residues. With 3 bases clipped from V and 3 bases from J, the junction kept 13 bases outside the gene matches. Germline CDR1 and CDR2: KGHDR and SFDVKD. A word on this clone: Its antigen is currently unknown.

The sample was peripheral blood, taken on day 0 of AZD1222 vaccination. The genes are TRBV24-1 and TRBJ2-3; 11 bases match TRBD2. This TCR came from an adult in good health. The CDR3 spells CATSDPTPHSGGATDTQYF. The CDR3 DNA is TGTGCCACCAGTGATCCCACTCCGCATAGCGGGGGGGCAACAGATACGCAGTATTTT.